These T cell receptor beta chains were read from a single sample in a study of blood T cell repertoires in COVID-19. Sequencing was performed with immunoSEQ multiplex PCR; in TCRdb, only in-frame clones are kept and a portion is missing. The sample lists over 350,000 clones; more than 85% were seen once. Sequencing used PBMCs or T cells enriched from blood (not recorded which). The source is a woman aged 40-49 years who had been exposed to COVID-19. CDR3s include the opening cysteine and the closing phenylalanine or tryptophan.

cdr3_length j_call v_call cdr3_aa
17 TRBJ2-5 TRBV19 CASNQRGGPSGRETQYF
14 TRBJ1-1 TRBV7-9 CASSSRGRDTEAFF
18 TRBJ2-2 TRBV11-2 CASSFRGSGAANTGELFF
14 TRBJ2-1 TRBV11-1 CATKAGQGNNEQFF
14 TRBJ2-3 TRBV2 CASSVLAGADTQYF
15 TRBJ1-4 TRBV6-5 CASSWGGTGGEKLFF
14 TRBJ1-3 TRBV24-1 CATSGSGEGNTIYF
14 TRBJ1-1 TRBV10-1 CASSESLTGTEAFF
14 TRBJ2-2 TRBV7-3 CASSPQGNTGELFF
14 TRBJ1-5 TRBV19 CASSPHRDTQPQHF
16 TRBJ2-1 TRBV12-5 CASGSRSGGAYNEQFF
13 TRBJ1-1 TRBV7-2 CASSLLGVTEAFF
16 TRBJ1-1 TRBV7-8 CASSFTGGFFLGEAFF
15 TRBJ1-5 TRBV2 CASSEYRASNQPQHF
15 TRBJ2-7 TRBV19 CASSPRGGPSGEQYF
12 TRBJ2-5 TRBV5-4 CASRLSGETQYF
15 TRBJ1-3 TRBV18 CASSPDRGSGNTIYF
18 TRBJ2-3 TRBV2 CASRPLAGVASGSDTQYF
14 TRBJ1-6 TRBV7-9 CASSFEGGNSPLHF
13 TRBJ1-1 TRBV30 CAWSVEGNTEAFF
16 TRBJ2-7 TRBV4-3 CASSQDIAASSYEQYF
15 TRBJ2-5 TRBV7-9 CASSPRTGGVETQYF
14 TRBJ2-7 TRBV19 CASSPRTSGYEQYF
11 TRBJ1-1 TRBV11-2 CASSQFSEAFF
15 TRBJ1-1 TRBV3-1/TRBV3-2 CASSPPGGRATEAFF
13 TRBJ2-3 TRBV5-6 CASSPRDIYTQYF
14 TRBJ1-5 TRBV5-1 CASSLGGGSQPQHF
15 TRBJ1-2 TRBV6-5 CASSPSTGGAYGYTF
14 TRBJ2-7 TRBV30 CAWSVMSRGYEQYF
16 TRBJ1-3 TRBV2 CASSPLDRGRGNTIYF
16 TRBJ2-3 TRBV3-1/TRBV3-2 CASSQDLAGGSDTQYF
13 TRBJ2-7 TRBV5-1 CASSLGPTYEQYF
18 TRBJ2-6 TRBV6-6 CASSQTGGHPSGANVLTF
15 TRBJ1-1 TRBV5-4 CASSSRTTGNTEAFF
14 TRBJ2-2 TRBV14 CASSQFTGTGELFF
14 TRBJ2-1 TRBV19 CASSIGGPYNEQFF
13 TRBJ2-7 TRBV18 CASSLSQGDRINF
14 TRBJ1-1 TRBV5-4 CASRLHRGDTEAFF
15 TRBJ1-1 TRBV18 CASSPIDSSNTEAFF
16 TRBJ1-6 TRBV19 CASSIRFKGWSSPLHF
15 TRBJ1-1 TRBV7-9 CASSTVRGASTEAFF
15 TRBJ1-5 TRBV19 CASRRRQGENQPQHF
14 TRBJ2-2 TRBV29-1 CSGGTGGGTGELFF
17 TRBJ1-1 TRBV9 CASSVVSGGASDTEAFF
15 TRBJ1-3 TRBV7-2 CASSLDRGSGNTIYF
15 TRBJ2-1 TRBV6-5 CASRAATSGYNEQFF
15 TRBJ2-3 TRBV28 CASSLTSGTTDTQYF
13 TRBJ1-2 TRBV19 CATLQGAIYGYTF
15 TRBJ2-7 TRBV7-2 CASSLDAGGSYEQYF
14 TRBJ2-2 TRBV4-2 CASSQDINTGELFF
14 TRBJ2-7 TRBV2 CASSVAGEGYEQYF